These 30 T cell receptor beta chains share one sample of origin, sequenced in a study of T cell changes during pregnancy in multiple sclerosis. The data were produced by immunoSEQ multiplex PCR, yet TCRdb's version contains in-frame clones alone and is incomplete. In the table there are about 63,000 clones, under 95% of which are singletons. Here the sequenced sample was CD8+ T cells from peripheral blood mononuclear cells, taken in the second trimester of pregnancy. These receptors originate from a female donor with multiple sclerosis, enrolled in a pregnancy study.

DNA of the CDR3: TGTGCCATCGAGCTTGTAGCGGGAGTCTCCAATGAGCAGTTCTTC. Protein sequence: CAIELVAGVSNEQFF. The chain couples TRBV2 to TRBJ2-1, with 9 bases identical to TRBD2. The germline V gene encodes CDR1 SNHLY and CDR2 FYNNEI. The J segment lost 6 bases and the V segment lost 10 bases, leaving 13 bases of the junction unmatched. The CDR3 has 15 amino acids.

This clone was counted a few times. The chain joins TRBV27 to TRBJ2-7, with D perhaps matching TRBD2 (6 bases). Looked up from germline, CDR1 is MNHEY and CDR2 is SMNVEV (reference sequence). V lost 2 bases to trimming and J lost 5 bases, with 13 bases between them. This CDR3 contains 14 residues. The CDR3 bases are TGTGCCAGCAGTTTACGGCGGGACTTCCACGAGCAGTACTTC. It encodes CASSLRRDFHEQYF.

CDR3 residues: CASRWGTGSPGELFF. The CDR3 DNA reads as TGTGCCAGTAGATGGGGGACAGGGTCCCCCGGGGAGCTGTTTTTT. The chain joins TRBV19 to TRBJ2-2; 9 bases match TRBD1. V gave up 6 bases and J gave up 6 bases; unmatched junction bases: 8. There are 15 residues in the CDR3. Looked up from germline, CDR1 is LNHDA and CDR2 is SQIVND (reference sequence).

In DNA form, the CDR3 reads TGTGCCAGCAGTTTCCTCCTAAACTACCGCTACGAGCAGTACTTC. Amino acid sequence: CASSFLLNYRYEQYF. The rearrangement links TRBV27 to TRBJ2-7; no firm D call. The germline V gene encodes CDR1 MNHEY and CDR2 SMNVEV (reference sequence). Trimming stripped 3 bases from V and 3 bases from J, with 15 bases between. This CDR3 has 15 residues.

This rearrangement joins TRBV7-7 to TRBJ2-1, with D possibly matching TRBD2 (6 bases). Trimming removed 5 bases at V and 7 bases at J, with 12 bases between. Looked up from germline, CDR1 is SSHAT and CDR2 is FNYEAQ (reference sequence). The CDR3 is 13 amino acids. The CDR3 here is CASSQLALNEQFF. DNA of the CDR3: TGTGCCAGCAGCCAACTAGCTCTTAATGAGCAGTTCTTC.

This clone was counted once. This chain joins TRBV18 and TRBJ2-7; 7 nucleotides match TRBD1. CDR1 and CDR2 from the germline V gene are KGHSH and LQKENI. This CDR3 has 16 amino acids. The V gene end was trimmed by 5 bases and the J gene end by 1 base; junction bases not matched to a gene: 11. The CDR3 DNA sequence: TGTGCCAGCTCATCCGCGGACAGGTTCGCTTCCTACGAGCAGTACTTC. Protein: CASSSADRFASYEQYF.

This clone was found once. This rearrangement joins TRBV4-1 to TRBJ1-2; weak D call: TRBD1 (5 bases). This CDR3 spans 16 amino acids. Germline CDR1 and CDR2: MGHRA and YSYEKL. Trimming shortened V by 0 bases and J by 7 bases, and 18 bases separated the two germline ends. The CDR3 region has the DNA TGCGCCAGCAGCCAAGATCGCCCGGGGGTGGAGGGTGGCTACACCTTC. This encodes CASSQDRPGVEGGYTF.

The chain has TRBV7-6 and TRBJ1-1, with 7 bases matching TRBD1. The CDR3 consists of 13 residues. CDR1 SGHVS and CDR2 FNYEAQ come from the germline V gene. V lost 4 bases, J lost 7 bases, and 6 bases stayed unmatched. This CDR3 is CASSYDRVSEAFF. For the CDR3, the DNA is TGTGCCAGCAGCTACGACAGGGTGAGTGAAGCTTTCTTT.

This CDR3 is CATGRGGTEAFF. CDR3 sequence (DNA): TGTGCCACAGGACGGGGGGGCACTGAAGCTTTCTTT. The chain carries TRBV6-1 and TRBJ1-1; perhaps TRBD1 as D (5 bases). Germline V gene sequence: CDR1 MNHNS, CDR2 SASEGT. The CDR3 is 12 residues long. V was clipped by 10 bases and J by 4 bases, with 13 bases between them.

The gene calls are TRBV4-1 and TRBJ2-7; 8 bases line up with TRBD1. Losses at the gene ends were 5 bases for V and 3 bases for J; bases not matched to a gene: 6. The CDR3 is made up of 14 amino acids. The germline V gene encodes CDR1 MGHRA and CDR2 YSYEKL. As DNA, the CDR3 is TGCGCCAGCAGCACCCGGACAGGGAACTACGAGCAGTACTTC. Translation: CASSTRTGNYEQYF.

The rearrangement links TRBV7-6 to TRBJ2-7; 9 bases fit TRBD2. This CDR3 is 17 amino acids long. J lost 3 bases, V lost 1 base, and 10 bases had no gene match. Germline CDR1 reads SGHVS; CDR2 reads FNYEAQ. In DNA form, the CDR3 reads TGTGCCAGCAGCTTAGGGACTAGCGACGAGTTGGGCTACGAGCAGTACTTC. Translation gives CASSLGTSDELGYEQYF.

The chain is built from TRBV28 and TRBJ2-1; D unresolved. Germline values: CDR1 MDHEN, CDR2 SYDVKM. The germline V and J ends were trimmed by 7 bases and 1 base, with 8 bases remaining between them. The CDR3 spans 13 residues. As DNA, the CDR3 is TGTGCCAGCACCTTGCGGTCCTACAATGAGCAGTTCTTC. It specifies CASTLRSYNEQFF.

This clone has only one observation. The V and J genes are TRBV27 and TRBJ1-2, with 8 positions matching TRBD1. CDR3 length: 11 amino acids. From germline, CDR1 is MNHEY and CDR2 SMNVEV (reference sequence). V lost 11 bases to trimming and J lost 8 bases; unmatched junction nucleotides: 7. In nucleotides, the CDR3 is TGTGCCTCTGGGACAGGAGGCGGCTACACCTTC. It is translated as CASGTGGGYTF.

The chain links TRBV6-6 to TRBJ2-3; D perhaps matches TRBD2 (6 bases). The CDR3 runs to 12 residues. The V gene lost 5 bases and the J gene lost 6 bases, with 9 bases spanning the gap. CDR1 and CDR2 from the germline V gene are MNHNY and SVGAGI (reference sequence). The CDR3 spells CASSGLRDTQYF. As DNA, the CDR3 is TGTGCCAGCAGTGGACTACGGGATACGCAGTATTTT.

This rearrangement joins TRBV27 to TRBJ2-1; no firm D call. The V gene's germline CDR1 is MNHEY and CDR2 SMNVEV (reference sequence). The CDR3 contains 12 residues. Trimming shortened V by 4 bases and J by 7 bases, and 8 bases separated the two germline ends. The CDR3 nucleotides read TGTGCCAGCAGTTCCTACGGGAATGAGCAGTTCTTC. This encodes CASSSYGNEQFF.

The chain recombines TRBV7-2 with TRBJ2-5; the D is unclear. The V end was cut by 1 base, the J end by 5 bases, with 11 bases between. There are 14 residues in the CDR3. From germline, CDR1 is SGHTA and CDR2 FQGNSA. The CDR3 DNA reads TGTGCCAGCAGCTTAGGCCTCAGCAGGGAGACCCAGTACTTC. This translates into CASSLGLSRETQYF.

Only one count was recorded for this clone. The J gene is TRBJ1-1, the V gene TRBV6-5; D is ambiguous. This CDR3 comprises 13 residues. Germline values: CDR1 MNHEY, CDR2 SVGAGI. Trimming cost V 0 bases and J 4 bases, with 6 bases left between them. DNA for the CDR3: TGTGCCAGCAGTTACTCTTCGTTCACTGAAGCTTTCTTT. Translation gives CASSYSSFTEAFF.

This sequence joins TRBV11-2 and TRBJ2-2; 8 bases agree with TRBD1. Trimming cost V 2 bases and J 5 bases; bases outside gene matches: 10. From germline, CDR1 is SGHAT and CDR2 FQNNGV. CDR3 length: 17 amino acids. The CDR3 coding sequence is TGTGCCAGCAGCTTACTTGCGGCAGGGGGCTCAACCGGGGAGCTGTTTTTT. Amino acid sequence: CASSLLAAGGSTGELFF.

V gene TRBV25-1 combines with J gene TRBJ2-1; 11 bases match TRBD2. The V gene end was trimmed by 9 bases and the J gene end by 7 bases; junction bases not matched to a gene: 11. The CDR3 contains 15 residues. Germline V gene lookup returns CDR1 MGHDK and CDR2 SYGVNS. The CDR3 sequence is CARMTLAGEVNEQFF. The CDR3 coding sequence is TGTGCCAGGATGACACTAGCGGGAGAGGTGAATGAGCAGTTCTTC.

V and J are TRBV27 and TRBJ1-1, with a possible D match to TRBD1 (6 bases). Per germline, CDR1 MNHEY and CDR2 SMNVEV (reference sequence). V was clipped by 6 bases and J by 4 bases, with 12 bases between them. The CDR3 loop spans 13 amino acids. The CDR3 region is CASRLGGPTEAFF. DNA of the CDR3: TGTGCCAGCAGACTGGGGGGGCCCACTGAAGCTTTCTTT.

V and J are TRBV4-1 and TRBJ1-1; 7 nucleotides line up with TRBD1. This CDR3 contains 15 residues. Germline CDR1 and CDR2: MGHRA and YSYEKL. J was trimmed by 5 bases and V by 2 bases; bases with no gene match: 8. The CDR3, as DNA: TGCGCCAGCAGCCAATCAACAGGGGTGGAGACTGAAGCTTTCTTT. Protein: CASSQSTGVETEAFF.

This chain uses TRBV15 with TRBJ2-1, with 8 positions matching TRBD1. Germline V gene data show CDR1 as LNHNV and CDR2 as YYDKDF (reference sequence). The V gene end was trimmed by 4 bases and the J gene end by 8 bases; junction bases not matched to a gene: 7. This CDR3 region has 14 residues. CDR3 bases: TGTGCCACCAGCACGCGGACAGGGCTGGATGAGCAGTTCTTC. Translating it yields CATSTRTGLDEQFF.

DNA for the CDR3: TGTGCCAGTGGGGGGACAGGGGGCACTGAAGCTTTCTTT. Protein sequence: CASGGTGGTEAFF. This sequence joins TRBV19 and TRBJ1-1; 11 bases are shared with TRBD1. The V segment lost 8 bases and the J segment 4 bases; nucleotides outside the gene matches: 3. Germline V gives CDR1 LNHDA, CDR2 SQIVND (reference sequence). The CDR3 has 13 amino acids.

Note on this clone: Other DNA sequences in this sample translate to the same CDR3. The CDR3 nucleotides read TGTGCCAGTAGTCTGACGGGAGGGGCCTACGAGCAGTACTTC. It yields the protein CASSLTGGAYEQYF. The chain carries TRBV19 and TRBJ2-7, with 8 bases aligning to TRBD2. CDR3 length: 14 amino acids. Germline loops: CDR1 LNHDA, CDR2 SQIVND (reference sequence). V shed 5 bases, J shed 2 bases, and the junction held 5 bases outside the gene matches.

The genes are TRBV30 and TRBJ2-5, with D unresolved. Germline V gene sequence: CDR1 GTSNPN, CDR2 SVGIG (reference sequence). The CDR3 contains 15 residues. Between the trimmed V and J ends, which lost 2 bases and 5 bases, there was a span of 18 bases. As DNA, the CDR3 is TGTGCCTGGAGTCACGGGTCCACTTTCGGGGAGACCCAGTACTTC. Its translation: CAWSHGSTFGETQYF.

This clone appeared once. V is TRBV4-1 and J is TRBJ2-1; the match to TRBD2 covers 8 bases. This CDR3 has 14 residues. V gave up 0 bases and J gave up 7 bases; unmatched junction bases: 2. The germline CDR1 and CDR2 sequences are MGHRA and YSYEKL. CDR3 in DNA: TGCGCCAGCAGCCAAGATAGCGGGATTAATGAGCAGTTCTTC. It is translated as CASSQDSGINEQFF.

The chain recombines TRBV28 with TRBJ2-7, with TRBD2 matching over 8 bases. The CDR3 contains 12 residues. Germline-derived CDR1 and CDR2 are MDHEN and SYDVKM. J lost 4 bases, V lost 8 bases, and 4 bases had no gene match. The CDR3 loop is CASEGGRYEQYF. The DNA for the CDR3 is TGTGCCAGCGAGGGCGGGAGGTACGAGCAGTACTTC. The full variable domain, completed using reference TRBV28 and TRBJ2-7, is DVKVTQSSRYLVKRTGEKVFLECVQDMDHENMFWYRQDPGLGLRLIYFSYDVKMKEKGDIPEGYSVSREKKERFSLILESASTNQTSMYLCASEGGRYEQYFGPGTRLTVT.

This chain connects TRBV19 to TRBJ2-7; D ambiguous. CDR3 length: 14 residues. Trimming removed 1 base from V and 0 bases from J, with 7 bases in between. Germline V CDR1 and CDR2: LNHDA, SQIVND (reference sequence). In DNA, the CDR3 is TGTGCCAGTAGTATAGTTAAGAGCTCCTACGAGCAGTACTTC. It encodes CASSIVKSSYEQYF.

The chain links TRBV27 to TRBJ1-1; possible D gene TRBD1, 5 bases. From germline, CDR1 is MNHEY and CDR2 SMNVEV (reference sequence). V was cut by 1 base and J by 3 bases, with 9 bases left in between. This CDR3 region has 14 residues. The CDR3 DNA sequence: TGTGCCAGCAGTTTATGGGGCGGGGACACTGAAGCTTTCTTT. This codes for CASSLWGGDTEAFF.

CDR3 nucleotide sequence: TGTGCCAGCAGCGGGAGCCCCAGCGGCGCGGGAGGGATACCCTACGAGCAGTACTTC. Protein product: CASSGSPSGAGGIPYEQYF. The chain carries TRBV9 and TRBJ2-7; TRBD2 aligns across 9 bases. CDR3 length equals 19 residues. Germline V gives CDR1 SGDLS, CDR2 YYNGEE. V gave up 3 bases and J gave up 2 bases; unmatched junction bases: 18.